This T cell receptor (beta chain) was found in a study of cytomegalovirus exposure and HLA in healthy donors. About this clone: What it binds is not known.

The PCR used 60 Vbeta and 13 Jbeta primers. Sequencing used immunoSEQ multiplex PCR; TCRdb keeps in-frame clones, though not all of them. The sample lists around 100,000 clones; 65% to 75% were seen once. The CDR3 covers 16 residues. Germline CDR1 reads MDHEN; CDR2 reads SYDVKM. After removal of 4 bases from V and 4 bases from J, the junction contained 9 bases not matched to a gene. Findings and limits, study-wide: Sequencing likely produced, as an artifact, a cluster of highly shared sequence variants. Analysis was carried out at a later point, and it linked a missense DCLRE1C variant to TCR beta V- and J-gene trimming.

This TCR was sampled from a woman aged 40 to 50 in good health and CMV-seropositive. V gene TRBV28 combines with J gene TRBJ1-5; TRBD1 matches at 8 bases. Specimen: PBMCs. In DNA, the CDR3 is TGTGCCAGCAGTTCCCCAGGACAGGGAACAAATCAGCCCCAGCATTTT. The encoded protein is CASSSPGQGTNQPQHF.